The entry below describes one T cell receptor beta chain. The sample is drawn from a study of blood T cell repertoires in COVID-19. On the study more broadly: Italy, Spain and the United States were the sources of the convalescent and acute COVID-19 samples. T cells, B-cell-depleted T cells, or PBMCs provided the cDNA or gDNA that served as material.

The germline V gene encodes CDR1 MNHEY and CDR2 SMNVEV (reference sequence). Trimming removed 7 bases at V and 7 bases at J, with 16 bases between. The CDR3 covers 13 residues. Original methodology: By means of reference gene primer amplification, nucleated cell counts were estimated. Measured with immunoSEQ multiplex PCR; TCRdb has only the in-frame clones, and not every one. V and J calls and clone size are those listed in that table; D and trimming were worked out from the DNA. The profile shows about 230,000 clones, about 88% of them singletons. The sample comprised peripheral blood. The chain couples TRBV27 to TRBJ1-2; D not resolved. The TCR was taken from a man aged 40-49 years with acute or convalescent COVID-19. The CDR3, as DNA: TGTGCCAGCACCGCTGGCGGCCCCGGTGGCTACACCTTC. Amino acids: CASTAGGPGGYTF.